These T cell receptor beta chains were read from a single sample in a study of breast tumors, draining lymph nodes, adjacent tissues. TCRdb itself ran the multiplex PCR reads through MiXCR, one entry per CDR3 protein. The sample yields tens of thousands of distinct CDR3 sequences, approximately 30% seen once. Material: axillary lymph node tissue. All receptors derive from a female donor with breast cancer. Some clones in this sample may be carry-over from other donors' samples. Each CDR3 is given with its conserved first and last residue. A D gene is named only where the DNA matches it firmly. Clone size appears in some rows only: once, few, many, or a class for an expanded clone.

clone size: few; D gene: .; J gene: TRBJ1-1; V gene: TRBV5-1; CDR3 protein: CASSPRTHTEAFF; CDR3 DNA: TGCGCCAGCAGCCCTAGGACACACACTGAAGCTTTCTTT
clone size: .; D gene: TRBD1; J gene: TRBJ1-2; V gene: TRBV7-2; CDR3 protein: CASSLTGTGETLYGYTF; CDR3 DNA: TGTGCCAGCAGCCTCACCGGGACAGGCGAAACCCTCTATGGCTACACCTTC
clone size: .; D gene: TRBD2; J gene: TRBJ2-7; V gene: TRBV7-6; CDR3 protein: CASSLRLAGVRSNEQYF; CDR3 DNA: TGTGCCAGCAGCCTCCGCTTAGCGGGAGTACGGAGTAACGAGCAGTACTTC
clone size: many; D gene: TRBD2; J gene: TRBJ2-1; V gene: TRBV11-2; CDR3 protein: CASSRLAGGQNEQFF; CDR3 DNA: TGTGCCAGCAGTCGACTAGCGGGAGGGCAAAATGAGCAGTTCTTC
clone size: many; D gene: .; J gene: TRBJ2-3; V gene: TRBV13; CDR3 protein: CASSVLTGSTDTQYF; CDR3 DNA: TGTGCCAGCAGCGTCCTGACAGGCAGCACAGATACGCAGTATTTT
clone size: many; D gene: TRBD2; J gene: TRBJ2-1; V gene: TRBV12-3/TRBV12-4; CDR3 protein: CASSSVSGSSYNEQFF; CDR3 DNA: TGTGCCAGCAGTTCCGTTAGCGGGAGCTCCTACAATGAGCAGTTCTTC
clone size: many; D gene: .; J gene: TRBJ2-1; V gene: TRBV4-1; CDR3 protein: CASSHLGGRNEQFF; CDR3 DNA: TGCGCCAGCAGCCATCTCGGGGGGCGCAATGAGCAGTTCTTC
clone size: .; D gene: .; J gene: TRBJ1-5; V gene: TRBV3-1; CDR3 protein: CASSQSLNQPQHF; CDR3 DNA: TGTGCCAGCAGCCAAAGCCTAAATCAGCCCCAGCATTTT
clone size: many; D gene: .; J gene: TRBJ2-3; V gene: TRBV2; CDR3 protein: CASSVRDTQYF; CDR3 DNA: TGTGCCAGCAGTGTAAGAGATACGCAGTATTTT
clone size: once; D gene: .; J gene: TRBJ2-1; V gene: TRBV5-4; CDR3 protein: CASSLEIGAHEQFF; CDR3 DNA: TGTGCCAGCAGCTTGGAAATAGGGGCCCATGAGCAGTTCTTC
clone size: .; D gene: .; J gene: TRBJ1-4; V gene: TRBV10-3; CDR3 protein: CAISTGPEKLFF; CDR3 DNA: TGTGCCATCAGTACCGGACCTGAAAAACTGTTTTTT
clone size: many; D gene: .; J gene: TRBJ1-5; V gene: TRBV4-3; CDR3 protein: CASSQDPGPNQPQHF; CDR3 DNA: TGCGCCAGCAGCCAAGATCCAGGTCCAAATCAGCCCCAGCATTTT
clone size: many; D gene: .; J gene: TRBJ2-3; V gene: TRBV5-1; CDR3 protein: CASSWGVGWRVSTDTQYF; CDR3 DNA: TGCGCCAGCAGCTGGGGCGTTGGGTGGCGGGTCAGCACAGATACGCAGTATTTT
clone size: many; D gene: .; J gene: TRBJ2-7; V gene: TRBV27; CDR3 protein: CASSPGLSRGLYEQYF; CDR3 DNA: TGTGCCAGCAGTCCCGGGTTGTCCCGAGGGTTATACGAGCAGTACTTC
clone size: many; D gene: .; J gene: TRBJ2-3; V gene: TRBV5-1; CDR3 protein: CASSSLQGRQADTQYF; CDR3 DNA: TGCGCCAGCAGCTCACTACAGGGGAGGCAGGCAGATACGCAGTATTTT
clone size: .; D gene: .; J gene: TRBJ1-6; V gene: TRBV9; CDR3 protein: CASGVVEGPNSPPHF; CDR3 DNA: TGTGCCAGCGGCGTAGTTGAGGGCCCTAATTCACCCCCCCACTTT
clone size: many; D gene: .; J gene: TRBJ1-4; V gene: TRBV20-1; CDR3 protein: CSAYATDSPVFNEKLFF; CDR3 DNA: TGCAGTGCTTATGCGACGGACAGCCCAGTCTTCAATGAAAAACTGTTTTTT
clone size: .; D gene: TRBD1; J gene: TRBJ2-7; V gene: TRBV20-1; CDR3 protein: CSADETVGTDSYEQYF; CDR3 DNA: TGCAGTGCTGACGAGACAGTTGGGACAGACTCCTACGAGCAGTACTTC
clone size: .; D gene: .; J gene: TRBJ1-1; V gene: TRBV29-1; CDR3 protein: CSAGQTMNTEAFF; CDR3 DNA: TGCAGCGCCGGACAGACTATGAACACTGAAGCTTTCTTT
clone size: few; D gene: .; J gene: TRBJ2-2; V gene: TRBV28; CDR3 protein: CASSLNLSGRRSGELFF; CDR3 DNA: TGTGCCAGCAGTTTAAATCTAAGCGGGCGGAGATCTGGGGAGCTGTTTTTT
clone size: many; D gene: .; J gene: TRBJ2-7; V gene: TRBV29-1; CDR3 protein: CSVRGYSYEQYF; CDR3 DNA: TGCAGCGTCAGGGGTTACTCCTACGAGCAGTACTTC
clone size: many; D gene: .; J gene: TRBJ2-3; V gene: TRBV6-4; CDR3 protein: CASRTGAGADTQYF; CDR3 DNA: TGTGCCAGCAGGACGGGGGCGGGAGCAGATACGCAGTATTTT
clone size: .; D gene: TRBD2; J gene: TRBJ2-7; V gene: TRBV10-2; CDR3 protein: CASSQAGVMYEQYF; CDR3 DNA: TGCGCCAGCAGTCAAGCGGGAGTGATGTACGAGCAGTACTTC
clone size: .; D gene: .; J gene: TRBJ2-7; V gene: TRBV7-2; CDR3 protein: CASSFYICSAGLAGVEQYF; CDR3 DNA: .
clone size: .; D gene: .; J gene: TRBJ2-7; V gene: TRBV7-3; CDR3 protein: CASSLTPGSSYEQHF; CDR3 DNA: TGTGCCAGCAGCCTTACGCCGGGAAGTTCCTACGAGCAGCACTTC
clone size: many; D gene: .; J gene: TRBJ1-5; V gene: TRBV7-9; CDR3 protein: CASSFIVGQPQHF; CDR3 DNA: TGTGCCAGCAGCTTCATTGTGGGCCAGCCCCAGCATTTT
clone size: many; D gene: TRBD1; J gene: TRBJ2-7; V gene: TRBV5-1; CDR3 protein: CASSLAPGTGSSEQYF; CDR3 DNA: TGCGCCAGCAGCTTGGCTCCCGGGACAGGGAGCTCCGAGCAGTACTTC
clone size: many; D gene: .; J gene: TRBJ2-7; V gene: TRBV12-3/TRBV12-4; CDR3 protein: CASSRPPGEEQYF; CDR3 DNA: TGTGCCAGCAGCAGACCCCCCGGTGAGGAGCAGTACTTC
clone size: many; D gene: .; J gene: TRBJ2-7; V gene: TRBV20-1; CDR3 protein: CSAREGGRYEQYF; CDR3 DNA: TGCAGTGCTAGAGAGGGGGGACGGTACGAGCAGTACTTC
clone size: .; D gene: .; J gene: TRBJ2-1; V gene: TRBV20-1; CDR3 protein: CSAKGKRHHAQFF; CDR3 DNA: TGCAGTGCTAAAGGGAAGAGACACCATGCGCAGTTCTTC
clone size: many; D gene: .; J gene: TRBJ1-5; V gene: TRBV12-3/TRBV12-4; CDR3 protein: CASSFSFGQPQHF; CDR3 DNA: TGTGCCAGCAGTTTTAGTTTCGGTCAGCCCCAGCATTTT
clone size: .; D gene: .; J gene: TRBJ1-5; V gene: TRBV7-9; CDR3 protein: CASSASGAENQLQHF; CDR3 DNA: TGTGCCAGCAGCGCATCTGGGGCCGAGAATCAGCTCCAGCATTTT
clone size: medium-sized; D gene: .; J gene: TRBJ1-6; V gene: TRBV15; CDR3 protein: CATSRATSPLHF; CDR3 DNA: TGTGCCACCAGCAGAGCTACGTCACCCCTCCACTTT
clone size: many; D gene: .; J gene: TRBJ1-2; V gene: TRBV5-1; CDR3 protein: CASSLLQGGYTF; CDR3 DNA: TGCGCCAGCAGCCTTCTTCAAGGCGGCTACACCTTC
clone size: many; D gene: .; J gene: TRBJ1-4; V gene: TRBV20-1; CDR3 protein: CSARDPGPQEKLFF; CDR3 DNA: TGCAGTGCTAGAGACCCGGGACCTCAGGAAAAACTGTTTTTT
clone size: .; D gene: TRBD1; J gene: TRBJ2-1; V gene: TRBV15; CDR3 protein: CATSSGQAPYNEQFF; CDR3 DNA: TGTGCCACCAGCAGTGGACAGGCCCCCTACAATGAGCAGTTCTTC
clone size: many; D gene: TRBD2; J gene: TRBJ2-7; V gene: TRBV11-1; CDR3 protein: CASSSSSGRASRLSEQYF; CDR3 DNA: TGTGCCAGCAGCTCCTCTAGCGGGAGGGCCTCTCGACTTTCCGAGCAGTACTTC
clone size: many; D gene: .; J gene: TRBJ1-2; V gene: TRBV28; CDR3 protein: CASSLTFGMFTF; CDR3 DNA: TGTGCCAGCAGTTTAACGTTCGGTATGTTTACCTTC
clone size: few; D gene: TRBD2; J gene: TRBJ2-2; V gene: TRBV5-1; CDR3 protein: CASSLQIAGTTGELFF; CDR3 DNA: TGCGCCAGCAGCTTGCAGATAGCGGGCACCACCGGGGAGCTGTTTTTT
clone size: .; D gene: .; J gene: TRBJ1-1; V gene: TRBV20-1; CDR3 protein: CRGWGNAEAFF; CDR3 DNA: TGCAGAGGGTGGGGGAACGCTGAAGCTTTCTTT
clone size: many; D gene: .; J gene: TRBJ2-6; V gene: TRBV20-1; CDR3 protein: CSARPGGVISSGANVLTF; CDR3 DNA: TGCAGTGCTCGACCGGGGGGCGTCATTTCCTCTGGGGCCAACGTCCTGACTTTC
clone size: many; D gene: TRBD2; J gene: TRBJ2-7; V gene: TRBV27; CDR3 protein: CASSLNTGGPSEQYF; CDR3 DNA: TGTGCCAGCAGTTTAAATACGGGAGGGCCTTCCGAGCAGTACTTC
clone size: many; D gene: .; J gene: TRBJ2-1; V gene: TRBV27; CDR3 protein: CASRVGGPNEQFF; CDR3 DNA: TGTGCCAGCAGAGTCGGGGGGCCCAATGAGCAGTTCTTC
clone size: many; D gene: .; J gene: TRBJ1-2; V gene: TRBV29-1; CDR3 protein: CSVDGQTYGYTF; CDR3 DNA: TGCAGCGTTGACGGACAGACCTATGGCTACACCTTC
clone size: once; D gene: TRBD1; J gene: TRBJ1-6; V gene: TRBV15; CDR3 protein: CATSSFSQGIGSPLHF; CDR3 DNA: TGTGCCACCAGCAGCTTCTCACAGGGGATCGGATCACCCCTCCACTTT
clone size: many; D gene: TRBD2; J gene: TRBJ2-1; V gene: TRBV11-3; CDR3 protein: CASSRLAGLSEQFF; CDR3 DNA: TGTGCCAGCAGCCGACTAGCGGGGTTGAGTGAGCAGTTCTTC
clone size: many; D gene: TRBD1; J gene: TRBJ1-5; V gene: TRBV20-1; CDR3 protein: CSARTTGDQPQHF; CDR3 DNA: TGCAGTGCTAGAACTACAGGGGATCAGCCCCAGCATTTT
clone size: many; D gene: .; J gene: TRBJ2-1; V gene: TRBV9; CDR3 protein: CASSASPIQEQFF; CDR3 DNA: TGTGCCAGCAGCGCGAGCCCCATCCAGGAGCAGTTCTTC
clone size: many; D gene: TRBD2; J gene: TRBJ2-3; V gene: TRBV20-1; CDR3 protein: CSATPSGRADTQYF; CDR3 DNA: TGCAGTGCTACCCCGAGCGGGAGGGCAGATACGCAGTATTTT
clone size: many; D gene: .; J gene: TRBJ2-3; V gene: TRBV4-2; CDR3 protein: CASSSRSLTDTQYF; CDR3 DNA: TGTGCCAGCAGCTCTCGGAGCCTCACAGATACGCAGTATTTT
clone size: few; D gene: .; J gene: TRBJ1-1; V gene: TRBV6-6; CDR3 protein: CASRRGRSVNTEAFF; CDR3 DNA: TGTGCCAGCAGGCGCGGGAGAAGCGTGAACACTGAAGCTTTCTTT
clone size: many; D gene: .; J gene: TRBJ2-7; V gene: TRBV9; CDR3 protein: CASSVGSGVAYEQYF; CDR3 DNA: TGTGCCAGCAGCGTAGGGTCAGGGGTGGCCTACGAGCAGTACTTC
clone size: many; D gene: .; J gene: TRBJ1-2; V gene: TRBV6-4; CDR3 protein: CASRRFGGASPHGYTF; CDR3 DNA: TGTGCCAGCAGACGCTTCGGGGGCGCGAGTCCCCATGGCTACACCTTC
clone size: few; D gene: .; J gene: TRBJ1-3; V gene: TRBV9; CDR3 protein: CASSVGQFNEQYFGPGTIYF; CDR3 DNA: .
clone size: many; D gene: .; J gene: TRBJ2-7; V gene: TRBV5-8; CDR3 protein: CASSLLPAEEQYF; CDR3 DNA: TGTGCCAGCAGCTTACTTCCGGCCGAGGAGCAGTACTTC
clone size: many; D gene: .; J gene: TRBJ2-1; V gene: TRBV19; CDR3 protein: CASSPSDSSYNEQFF; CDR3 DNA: TGTGCCAGTAGTCCTTCGGACAGCTCCTACAATGAGCAGTTCTTC
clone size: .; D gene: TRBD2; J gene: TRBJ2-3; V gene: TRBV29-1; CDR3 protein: CSVGLAEQGDTQYF; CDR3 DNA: TGCAGCGTAGGACTAGCGGAGCAAGGGGATACGCAGTATTTT